The clone carrying this TCR beta chain turned up a few times. TCRdb itself ran the 5' RACE reads through MiXCR, one entry per CDR3 protein. The table lists approximately 52,000 distinct CDR3 sequences, roughly 14% of them singletons. The source of the sample is a study of T cells of healthy individuals. The germline V gene has CDR1 SGHRS and CDR2 YFSETQ. The CDR3 runs to 15 residues. Trimming shortened V by 4 bases and J by 3 bases, and 13 bases separated the two germline ends. The origin of this receptor is a human donor in good health. The chain combines TRBV5-1 with TRBJ1-4; D gene uncertain. Here the CDR3 DNA reads TGCGCCAGCAGCGGGAACACCGGGGCTAATGAAAAACTGTTTTTT. It is translated as CASSGNTGANEKLFF.